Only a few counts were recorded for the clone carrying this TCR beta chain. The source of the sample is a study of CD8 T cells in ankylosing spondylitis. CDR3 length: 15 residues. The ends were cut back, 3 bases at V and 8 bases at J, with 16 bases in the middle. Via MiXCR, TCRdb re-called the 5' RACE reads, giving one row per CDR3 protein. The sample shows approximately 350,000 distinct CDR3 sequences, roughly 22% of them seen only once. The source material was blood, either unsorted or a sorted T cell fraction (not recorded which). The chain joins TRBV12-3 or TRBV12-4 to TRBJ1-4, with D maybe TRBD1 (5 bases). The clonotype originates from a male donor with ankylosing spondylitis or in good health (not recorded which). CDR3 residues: CASSFREVIWEKLFF. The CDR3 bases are TGTGCCAGCAGTTTCAGGGAGGTGATTTGGGAAAAACTGTTTTTT.